This TCR beta chain was sequenced during a study of shared clonotypes between healthy human individuals. Terminally differentiated effector memory CD45RA+ cells were excluded from the naive CD8 cells, which were CD45RO-negative and positively selected for CCR7. Only in-frame clones appear in the TCRdb table, and some are missing; sequencing was by immunoSEQ multiplex PCR. The profile shows roughly 2.1 million clones, approximately 94% of them singletons. The origin of this receptor is a man between 18 and 35 years old in good health. Some clones in this sample may be carry-over from other donors' samples. Input material: naive CD8+ T cells from PBMCs.

CDR3 sequence reads: CASSSRTSASDEQFF. As DNA, the CDR3 is TGTGCCAGCAGTTCTAGGACTAGCGCTTCCGATGAGCAGTTCTTC. The V and J genes are TRBV27 and TRBJ2-1, with TRBD2 matching over 9 bases. Germline CDR1 is MNHEY and CDR2 is SMNVEV (reference sequence). The CDR3 extends over 15 amino acids. Unmatched junction bases numbered 9, after V lost 4 bases and J lost 8 bases.